This TCR beta chain was retrieved from a study of blood T cells in healthy people across ages. A sample-barcoded 5' primer and a J-beta primer mix were used in a second PCR of roughly 7 to 12 cycles. In TCRdb, the 5' RACE reads were re-called with MiXCR into one record per CDR3 protein. This sample has over a million distinct CDR3 sequences, with over 35% found just once. Germline V gene data show CDR1 as SNHLY and CDR2 as FYNNEI. Trimming left V 2 bases short and J 8 bases short, with 8 bases between. The CDR3 runs to 12 residues. The sequence came from a woman aged 60-75 years in good health. Material: blood. The chain couples TRBV2 to TRBJ2-3; D gene unclear. The chain's CDR3 is CASSERWSTQYF. CDR3 in DNA: TGTGCCAGCAGTGAACGTTGGTCTACGCAGTATTTT.